A single sample gave rise to the 21 T cell receptor beta chains below, sequenced in a study of tumor and adjacent non-tumor tissue in lung cancer (dated by TCRdb to 2017 to 2018). The library was produced with multiplex PCR. Data came from an Illumina HiSeq 2500. Following protocols modified from ARM-PCR, the researchers constructed TCRbeta libraries through three rounds of nested PCR with primers (Table S4). The public reads were run again by TCRdb, first through fastp at Q25 and then through MiXCR, and only productive beta chains were kept. CDR3 protein sequences are deduplicated, and each keeps its most common genes and DNA. A total of over 100,000 distinct CDR3 sequences appear in this sample, roughly three fifths of them only once. Jointly, the top ten make up 15% to 20% of the sample. RNA was isolated from bulk unsorted tissue, and RNA quality was assessed with a NanoDrop ND-1000 and an Agilent 2100. For the normal lung samples, distant non-tumor tissue was collected more than 3 cm away from the tumor edge.

Sequencing used distant non-tumor lung tissue. Every receptor here comes from a man in his sixties with non-small cell lung cancer.

Worth noting for this clonotype: The germline gene is not matched at one end of the junction; a read error may be the cause. This chain links TRBV4-2 with TRBJ2-5; D is unclear. Germline V gives CDR1 LGHNA, CDR2 YNFKEQ. CDR3 length equals 15 residues. The CDR3, as DNA: TGTGCCAGCAACCAAGCTGATCAGCCTCAAGAGACCCAGTACTTC. Amino acids: CASNQADQPQETQYF.

A note on this clonotype: At one end, the junction sequence differs from germline, possibly due to a read error. The rearrangement links TRBV20-1 to TRBJ1-1; TRBD1 agrees at 7 bases. The CDR3 sequence is 14 residues long. CDR1 is DFQATT, CDR2 SNEGSKA, per germline (reference sequence). The CDR3: CSASLAGGSTEPFF. The DNA for the CDR3 is TGCAGTGCATCCCTGGCAGGGGGGAGCACTGAACCTTTCTTT.

This clonotype was seen repeatedly, ten times or more. The V gene is TRBV29-1, the J gene TRBJ2-7; D might be TRBD1 (6 bases). Germline loops: CDR1 SQVTM, CDR2 ANQGSEA. CDR3 length equals 12 residues. Between the trimmed V and J ends, which lost 5 bases and 3 bases, there was a span of 11 bases. Here the CDR3 reads CSVLGGLYEQYF. DNA of the CDR3: TGCAGCGTTCTAGGGGGTCTCTACGAGCAGTACTTC.

The rearrangement uses TRBV6-5 and TRBJ2-3, with 13 bases aligning to TRBD2. J gave up 3 bases and V 10 bases, and 19 bases lay outside the gene matches. The CDR3 has 19 amino acids. CDR1 MNHEY and CDR2 SVGAGI come from the germline V gene. CDR3 DNA: TGTGCCAACAGGGATCTGGACGGGACTAGCGGGAAGCGGACAGATACGCAGTATTTT. This gives the protein CANRDLDGTSGKRTDTQYF.

The rearrangement joins TRBV6-5 to TRBJ1-2; no firm D call. CDR3 size: 15 residues. CDR1 and CDR2 (germline): MNHEY, SVGAGI. V gave up 0 bases and J gave up 2 bases, with 10 bases separating them. The CDR3 bases are TGTGCCAGCAGTTACTCGGGGTCTTCAAACTATGGCTACACCTTC. It is translated as CASSYSGSSNYGYTF.

About this clonotype: Possible read error: a much larger clone is one base away. This is likely a read error, given that the CDR3 carries no conserved phenylalanine or tryptophan at its end. The J gene is TRBJ1-5, the V gene TRBV28, with D uncertain. Germline assignment: CDR1 MDHEN and CDR2 SYDVKM. CDR3 length: 15 amino acids. V shed 4 bases and J shed 3 bases, with 13 bases lying between them. CDR3 residues: CASSSSDNPNQPQHI. As DNA, the CDR3 is TGTGCCAGCAGTTCGTCAGACAACCCCAATCAGCCCCAGCATATT.

This clonotype appeared a few times. Germline and junction disagree at one end, which may indicate a read error. This chain links TRBV12-3 or TRBV12-4 with TRBJ1-6; 8 bases align to TRBD1. The CDR3 consists of 13 residues. CDR3 loop: CASQTGVHSLLHF. CDR3 sequence (DNA): TGTGCCAGCCAGACAGGGGTCCATTCACTCCTCCACTTT.

There are a few counts of this clonotype. Possible read error: a much larger clone is one base away. J is TRBJ2-1 and V is TRBV21-1; the listed D gene, TRBD2, was not tested against the DNA. TRBV21-1 corresponds to a pseudogene. The CDR3 is made up of 18 amino acids. The CDR3 DNA sequence: TGTACCAGCAGCGAACTCAAAAGGGCAGGACCCCAAGGTAATGAGCAGTTCTTC. This sequence encodes CTSSELKRAGPQGNEQFF.

Note on this clonotype: A much more abundant neighbour one base away suggests this may be a read error. The genes are TRBV4-1 and TRBJ2-3; a weak D match, TRBD2 (5 bases). The CDR3 covers 14 residues. Per germline, CDR1 MGHRA and CDR2 YSYEKL. V shed 4 bases and J shed 5 bases, with 13 bases lying between them. The CDR3 nucleotides are TGCGCCAGCAGCCCCAAAGGCGGGTTAGATACGCAGTATTTT. Translation gives CASSPKGGLDTQYF.

Remarks on this clonotype: A clone one base away is much larger, so this may be a read error. The chain recombines TRBV7-9 with TRBJ2-2, with D uncertain. The CDR3 covers 13 residues. Germline CDR1 is SEHNR and CDR2 is FQNEAQ (reference sequence). Trimming stripped 6 bases from V and 0 bases from J, with 5 bases between. This CDR3 reads CASRLPNTGELFF. CDR3 coding DNA: TGTGCCAGCAGATTACCGAACACCGGGGAGCTGTTTTTT.

About this clonotype: A junction boundary mismatches the germline segment, possibly from a read error. The chain links TRBV28 to TRBJ1-3, with D perhaps matching TRBD1 (6 bases). CDR3 length equals 16 residues. Germline V CDR1 and CDR2: MDHEN, SYDVKM. CDR3 sequence: CSSSYGHRDSGNTIYF. The CDR3 DNA is TGTTCCAGCAGTTATGGACACAGGGATTCTGGAAACACCATATATTTT.

In the case of this clonotype: One end of the junction does not line up with germline, which may come from a read error. The chain links TRBV29-1 to TRBJ2-1; perhaps TRBD2 as D (5 bases). This CDR3 region has 14 residues. Germline CDR1 reads SQVTM; CDR2 reads ANQGSEA. Here the CDR3 DNA reads TGTAGCGTCCTCCAACACGACCCTTACAATAAGCAGTTCTTC. Translating gives CSVLQHDPYNKQFF.

The chain recombines TRBV12-3 or TRBV12-4 with TRBJ2-1; 12 nucleotides match TRBD2. The CDR3 loop spans 16 amino acids. Trimming cost V 6 bases and J 4 bases; bases outside gene matches: 7. CDR3 loop: CASSPWGTSGYNEQFF. The CDR3 DNA sequence: TGTGCCAGCAGCCCCTGGGGGACTAGCGGGTACAATGAGCAGTTCTTC.

About this clonotype itself: An end of the junction does not agree with germline; a read error may underlie this. J is TRBJ2-5 and V is TRBV7-2; no clear D gene. Germline V CDR1 and CDR2: SGHTA, FQGNSA. The CDR3 length is 13 residues. CDR3 DNA sequence: TGTGCCAGCACCAAGGCCCGTCAAGATACCCAGTACTTC. Translation: CASTKARQDTQYF. Looking up the rest from reference TRBV7-2 and TRBJ2-5 gives the full variable domain: GAGVSQSPSNKVTEKGKDVELRCDPISGHTALYWYRQSLGQGLEFLIYFQGNSAPDKSGLPSDRFSAERTGGSVSTLTIQRTQQEDSAVYLCASTKARQDTQYFGPGTRLLVL.

This clonotype showed up just once. Here the CDR3 omits its conserved ending phenylalanine or tryptophan, so a read error is the likely source. The chain joins TRBV5-4 to TRBJ1-6, with D tentatively TRBD1 (6 bases). This CDR3 spans 15 amino acids. Germline CDR1 SGHNT, CDR2 YYREEE (reference sequence). As DNA, the CDR3 is TGTACCAGCAGCTTGGGGCAGGGGAGTCGTTCACCCCTCCACATT. Its protein is CTSSLGQGSRSPLHI.

Remarks on this clonotype: At one end the junction does not follow the germline gene, possibly because of a read error. This rearrangement joins TRBV11-3 to TRBJ2-3; D gene ambiguous. The CDR3 has 14 residues. The germline gives CDR1 SGHNT, CDR2 YENEEA. CDR3 DNA sequence: TGTGCCGGCAGCCTAGTCGGCTACTCAGATACGCAGTATTTT. This gives the protein CAGSLVGYSDTQYF.

This clonotype was recorded a few times. Likely a read error: the CDR3 ends without its conserved phenylalanine or tryptophan. The rearrangement joins TRBV6-1 to TRBJ2-7; D is perhaps TRBD2 (6 bases). The CDR3 totals 20 residues. The germline V gene encodes CDR1 MNHNS and CDR2 SASEGT. V was trimmed by 0 bases and J by 4 bases, leaving 28 bases between them. Here the CDR3 reads CASSEASWGVGGIQQYEQYS. The CDR3 DNA reads as TGTGCCAGCAGTGAAGCGAGTTGGGGAGTCGGAGGGATTCAGCAGTACGAGCAGTACTCC.

This clonotype was observed at least ten times. The rearrangement uses TRBV6-5 and TRBJ2-7, with D possibly being TRBD2 (6 bases). The CDR3 loop spans 17 amino acids. Per germline, CDR1 MNHEY and CDR2 SVGAGI. V was shortened by 0 bases and J by 3 bases, with 18 bases between the two germline ends. The chain's CDR3 is CASSYSAFGTRLYEQYF. The CDR3 bases are TGTGCCAGCAGTTACTCGGCGTTCGGGACTCGCCTCTACGAGCAGTACTTC.

The J gene is TRBJ2-5, the V gene TRBV20-1, with TRBD2 identical over 9 bases. Germline V gives CDR1 DFQATT, CDR2 SNEGSKA (reference sequence). The CDR3 contains 16 residues. V trimming: 7 bases; J trimming: 5 bases; junction bases outside the gene matches: 17. CDR3 in DNA: TGCAGTGTACCTAGGGGGGTGGGACTAGCTGGGGAGACCCAGTACTTC. This codes for CSVPRGVGLAGETQYF.

This chain joins TRBV2 and TRBJ2-7; tentatively, D is TRBD2 (5 bases). V lost 6 bases to trimming and J lost 3 bases, with 6 bases between them. The CDR3 consists of 11 residues. CDR1 SNHLY and CDR2 FYNNEI come from the germline V gene. As DNA, the CDR3 is TGTGCCAGCAGGAGGGACTACGAGCAGTACTTC. Amino acids: CASRRDYEQYF.

This clonotype has at least ten counts. The V and J genes are TRBV20-1 and TRBJ1-1; the D is unclear. This CDR3 is built from 12 residues. The ends were cut back, 6 bases at V and 11 bases at J, with 19 bases in the middle. The germline V gene encodes CDR1 DFQATT and CDR2 SNEGSKA (reference sequence). The CDR3, as DNA: TGCAGTGCCTACCGACGGGCGGGTATGGCTTTCTTT. It encodes CSAYRRAGMAFF.